This is a list of T cell receptor beta chains from one sample in a study of T cells in Graves' hyperthyroidism and ophthalmopathy. TCRdb re-derived calls from the multiplex PCR reads in MiXCR, one entry per CDR3 protein. The sample consists of approximately 870,000 distinct CDR3 sequences, 38% of them appearing once. The sequenced material came from blood. The origin of the receptors is a man between 18 and 35 years old with Graves' hyperthyroidism. Both conserved end residues are part of each CDR3. Fields, in order: V gene, D gene, J gene, clone size, CDR3 DNA, CDR3 protein. A D gene is named only where the DNA matches it firmly. Clone size is shown for a subset of rows, as once, few, many or a class of expanded clone.

V gene: TRBV4-1; D gene: -; J gene: TRBJ2-7; clone size: -; CDR3 DNA: TGCGCCAGCAGCCAAGATAGGAGGGACGGCGAGCAGTACTTC; CDR3 protein: CASSQDRRDGEQYF
V gene: TRBV29-1; D gene: -; J gene: TRBJ1-1; clone size: -; CDR3 DNA: TGCAGCGTTAATGTTGGTCGGGAGAACACTGAAGCTTTCTTT; CDR3 protein: CSVNVGRENTEAFF
V gene: TRBV5-5; D gene: -; J gene: TRBJ2-2; clone size: -; CDR3 DNA: TGTGCCAGCAGCCAAGAGGGGGAAGACGGGGAGCTGTTTTTT; CDR3 protein: CASSQEGEDGELFF
V gene: TRBV20-1; D gene: -; J gene: TRBJ2-7; clone size: -; CDR3 DNA: TGCAGTACTAGTCCCCGGGTGGAGGATGAGCAGTACTTC; CDR3 protein: CSTSPRVEDEQYF
V gene: TRBV19; D gene: TRBD1; J gene: TRBJ1-1; clone size: many; CDR3 DNA: TGTGCCAGCGAAGGGTCGACAGGGCTCACTGAAGCTTTCTTT; CDR3 protein: CASEGSTGLTEAFF
V gene: TRBV19; D gene: TRBD1; J gene: TRBJ1-1; clone size: -; CDR3 DNA: TGTGCCAGTAGCTGGGGACAGACAGGTACTGAAGCTTTCTTT; CDR3 protein: CASSWGQTGTEAFF
V gene: TRBV6-5; D gene: TRBD1; J gene: TRBJ2-5; clone size: few; CDR3 DNA: TGTGCCAGCAGTTACTCTTACAAGACAGGGACCCAAGAGACCCAGTACTTC; CDR3 protein: CASSYSYKTGTQETQYF
V gene: TRBV10-2; D gene: TRBD2; J gene: TRBJ2-2; clone size: many; CDR3 DNA: TGCGCCACCGGGGACTATCCGCGGGAGCTGTTTTTT; CDR3 protein: CATGDYPRELFF
V gene: TRBV25-1; D gene: -; J gene: TRBJ1-1; clone size: -; CDR3 DNA: TGTGCCAGCAGCAGCCAAGATGGTGACACTGAAGCTTTCTTT; CDR3 protein: CASSSQDGDTEAFF
V gene: TRBV19; D gene: TRBD1; J gene: TRBJ2-5; clone size: many; CDR3 DNA: TGTGCCAGTAGTCGCAGACGGACAGGGGAGGGGGAGACCCAGTACTTC; CDR3 protein: CASSRRRTGEGETQYF
V gene: TRBV10-3; D gene: -; J gene: TRBJ2-3; clone size: -; CDR3 DNA: TGTGCCATCAGTGAGTCGCTCTTTGGACCAGATACGCAGTATTTT; CDR3 protein: CAISESLFGPDTQYF
V gene: TRBV14; D gene: -; J gene: TRBJ1-5; clone size: -; CDR3 DNA: TGTGCCAGCAGCCAAGATCACCTAACCGGGCCCCAGCATTTT; CDR3 protein: CASSQDHLTGPQHF
V gene: TRBV6-9; D gene: TRBD1; J gene: TRBJ2-5; clone size: -; CDR3 DNA: TGTGCCAGCAGTAATTTTGCAGGACAGGGGACCCAGTACTTC; CDR3 protein: CASSNFAGQGTQYF
V gene: TRBV7-9; D gene: TRBD1; J gene: TRBJ1-2; clone size: few; CDR3 DNA: TGTGCCAGCAGCCTCGGTGGAGGGGGCTACTATGGCTACACCTTC; CDR3 protein: CASSLGGGGYYGYTF
V gene: TRBV20-1; D gene: TRBD2; J gene: TRBJ2-7; clone size: -; CDR3 DNA: TGCAGTGCTAGAGATTTACGGGGGGAATACGAGCAGTACTTC; CDR3 protein: CSARDLRGEYEQYF
V gene: TRBV29-1; D gene: -; J gene: TRBJ2-2; clone size: many; CDR3 DNA: TGCAGCGTTGAAGCCGGGACCGGGGAGCTGTTTTTT; CDR3 protein: CSVEAGTGELFF
V gene: TRBV5-1; D gene: TRBD1; J gene: TRBJ2-7; clone size: few; CDR3 DNA: TGCGCCAGCGGTTCGACAGGGAGCTCCTACGAGCAGTACTTC; CDR3 protein: CASGSTGSSYEQYF
V gene: TRBV12-3/TRBV12-4; D gene: -; J gene: TRBJ1-2; clone size: once; CDR3 DNA: TGTGCCAGCAGTTTAATTTTATCCGGGCAGGAGATGGGCTATGGCTACACCTTC; CDR3 protein: CASSLILSGQEMGYGYTF
V gene: TRBV2; D gene: -; J gene: TRBJ2-7; clone size: -; CDR3 DNA: TGTGCCAGCAGTTCTTTTGGGGGATCCTACGAGCAGTACTTC; CDR3 protein: CASSSFGGSYEQYF
V gene: TRBV20-1; D gene: -; J gene: TRBJ1-1; clone size: -; CDR3 DNA: TGCAGTGCGCGGGGGGGGGGAGAAGCTTTCTTT; CDR3 protein: CSARGGGEAFF
V gene: TRBV20-1; D gene: -; J gene: TRBJ1-3; clone size: -; CDR3 DNA: TGCAGTGCTAGAGCCGGGGCCCTTTCTGGAAACACCATATATTTT; CDR3 protein: CSARAGALSGNTIYF
V gene: TRBV29-1; D gene: TRBD1; J gene: TRBJ2-5; clone size: -; CDR3 DNA: TGCAGCGTGACAGGGAGAGAGACCCAGTACTTC; CDR3 protein: CSVTGRETQYF
V gene: TRBV7-9; D gene: -; J gene: TRBJ2-5; clone size: few; CDR3 DNA: TGTGCCAGCAGCCAAGGGTCCGGGATTGGTGAGACCCAGTACTTC; CDR3 protein: CASSQGSGIGETQYF
V gene: TRBV7-9; D gene: -; J gene: TRBJ2-7; clone size: many; CDR3 DNA: TGTGCCAGCAGCTTGACGTCGGGGCTGGACGAGCAGTACTTC; CDR3 protein: CASSLTSGLDEQYF
V gene: TRBV7-9; D gene: -; J gene: TRBJ2-7; clone size: -; CDR3 DNA: TGTGCCAGCAGCCCTAGCGGGACAGGCCCGCAGTACTTC; CDR3 protein: CASSPSGTGPQYF
V gene: TRBV2; D gene: -; J gene: TRBJ2-2; clone size: many; CDR3 DNA: TGTGCCAGCAGGGGTCCAGGGGGGAGCACCGGGGAGCTGTTTTTT; CDR3 protein: CASRGPGGSTGELFF
V gene: TRBV11-2; D gene: -; J gene: TRBJ1-1; clone size: many; CDR3 DNA: TGTGCCAGCAGCTTAGAGTCGGCAGGTGAAGCTTTCTTT; CDR3 protein: CASSLESAGEAFF
V gene: TRBV7-2; D gene: TRBD1; J gene: TRBJ2-5; clone size: many; CDR3 DNA: TGTGCCAGCACCCTCATGGGACAGTCCCAAGAGACCCAGTACTTC; CDR3 protein: CASTLMGQSQETQYF
V gene: TRBV5-1; D gene: TRBD2; J gene: TRBJ2-7; clone size: -; CDR3 DNA: TGCGCCAGCAGTCATTCAGCGGGATACGAGCAGTACTTC; CDR3 protein: CASSHSAGYEQYF
V gene: TRBV19; D gene: -; J gene: TRBJ1-5; clone size: -; CDR3 DNA: TGTGCCAGTAGTATTGCGTTGGGCAGGGTCAAGAATCAGCCCCAGCATTTT; CDR3 protein: CASSIALGRVKNQPQHF
V gene: TRBV29-1; D gene: TRBD2; J gene: TRBJ2-2; clone size: -; CDR3 DNA: TGCAGCGTTTTGGAGAGCGGGGGGCCGGAGGCCGGGGAGCTGTTTTTT; CDR3 protein: CSVLESGGPEAGELFF
V gene: TRBV5-1; D gene: -; J gene: TRBJ2-7; clone size: once; CDR3 DNA: TGCGCCAGCAGCTTGGTGTCGTCGGCAGGGGTCGAGCAGTACTTC; CDR3 protein: CASSLVSSAGVEQYF
V gene: TRBV2; D gene: -; J gene: TRBJ2-7; clone size: many; CDR3 DNA: TGTGCCAGCAGTCCACGAACCGACACCTACGAGCAGTACTTC; CDR3 protein: CASSPRTDTYEQYF
V gene: TRBV7-2; D gene: -; J gene: TRBJ1-2; clone size: few; CDR3 DNA: TGTGCCAGCAGCCGCCAGGTGGAGTATGGCTACACCTTC; CDR3 protein: CASSRQVEYGYTF
V gene: TRBV12-3/TRBV12-4; D gene: TRBD1; J gene: TRBJ2-6; clone size: -; CDR3 DNA: TGTGCCGGCTACGACAGGGCTGGGGCCAACGTCCTGACTTTC; CDR3 protein: CAGYDRAGANVLTF
V gene: TRBV7-2; D gene: -; J gene: TRBJ1-1; clone size: many; CDR3 DNA: TGTGCCAGCAGCTTTAAGACAGGAACAATGGCTGAAGCTTTCTTT; CDR3 protein: CASSFKTGTMAEAFF
V gene: TRBV28; D gene: -; J gene: TRBJ1-1; clone size: few; CDR3 DNA: TGTGCCAGCACATCAACGAACACTGAAGCTTTCTTT; CDR3 protein: CASTSTNTEAFF